This T cell receptor (beta chain) was found in a study of shared clonotypes between healthy human individuals. CD4+ cells were split into CD45RA+ naive and CD45RA-negative memory subsets. Germline-derived CDR1 and CDR2 are SEHNR and FQNEAQ (reference sequence). Trimming took 4 bases from V and 0 from J; bases not matched to a gene: 2. The CDR3 spans 14 residues. Deep-level assay runs were performed. TCRdb keeps only in-frame clones here, not all; method: immunoSEQ multiplex PCR. The data hold 2 million to 3 million clones, with over 85% observed a single time. This clone was detected only a few times. At the DNA level, this CDR3 is encoded by other sequences in the same sample as well.

The sample was naive CD4+ T cells from PBMCs. The subset here: CD45RA+ positively selected. The V and J genes are TRBV7-9 and TRBJ1-1; 7 bases agree with TRBD1. The clonotype comes from a man aged 18 to 30 in good health. Some clones in this sample may be carry-over from other donors' samples. This CDR3 reads CASSSTGLNTEAFF. CDR3 nucleotides: TGTGCCAGCAGCTCGACAGGGTTGAACACTGAAGCTTTCTTT.